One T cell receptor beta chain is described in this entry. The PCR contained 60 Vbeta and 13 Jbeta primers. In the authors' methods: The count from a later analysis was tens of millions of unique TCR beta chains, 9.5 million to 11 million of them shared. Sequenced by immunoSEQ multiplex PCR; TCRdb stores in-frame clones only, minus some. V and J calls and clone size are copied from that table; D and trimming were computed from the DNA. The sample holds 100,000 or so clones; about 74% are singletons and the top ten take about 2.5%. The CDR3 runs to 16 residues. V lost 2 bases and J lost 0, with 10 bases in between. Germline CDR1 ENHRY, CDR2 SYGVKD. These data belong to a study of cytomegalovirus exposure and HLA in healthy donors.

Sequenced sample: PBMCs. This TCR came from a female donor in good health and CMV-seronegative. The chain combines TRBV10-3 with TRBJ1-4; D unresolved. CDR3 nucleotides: TGTGCCATCAGTGAGGAGGCAGTTGCAACTAATGAAAAACTGTTTTTT. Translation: CAISEEAVATNEKLFF.